A single sample is the source of the 22 T cell receptor beta chains below, sequenced in a study of blood T cell repertoires in COVID-19 (TCRdb year 2020). Library generation was performed with the immunoSEQ multiplex PCR assay. In TCRdb, the immuneACCESS table is reduced to in-frame sequences with V and J assigned. These tables do not hold every clone; where another copy was compared, an unresolved V gene accounts for under half, and the others remain unexplained. The sample data list approximately 88,000 clones, and nearly 80% of these were observed just once. The ten largest make up roughly 6.3% of the sample. The sample comprised peripheral blood. The receptor set was obtained from a man between 65 and 79 years old with COVID-19, enrolled during active disease.

V is TRBV7-8 and J is TRBJ2-7; maybe TRBD2 (6 bases). CDR3 length: 16 residues. Germline-derived CDR1 and CDR2 are SGHVS and FQNEAQ. Trimming stripped 1 base from V and 1 base from J, with 14 bases between. CDR3 in DNA: TGTGCCAGCAGCTTAGGGGGCACCGGGGGTTCCTACGAGCAGTACTTC. Its translation is CASSLGGTGGSYEQYF.

The rearrangement links TRBV4-1 to TRBJ2-2; 8 positions match TRBD1. Germline assignment: CDR1 MGHRA and CDR2 YSYEKL. CDR3 length: 15 residues. The V gene end was trimmed by 2 bases and the J gene end by 6 bases; junction bases not matched to a gene: 5. The CDR3 is CASSQYYRGAGELFF. The CDR3, as DNA: TGCGCCAGCAGCCAATATTACAGGGGGGCCGGGGAGCTGTTTTTT.

The chain couples TRBV12-3 or TRBV12-4 to TRBJ1-1; D is unclear. The CDR3 covers 13 residues. V was pared by 3 bases and J by 4 bases, with 9 bases between. CDR3: CASSFVEGTEAFF. The CDR3, as DNA: TGTGCCAGCAGTTTTGTGGAGGGCACTGAAGCTTTCTTT.

Here the CDR3 DNA reads TGTGCCACCAGTGGGGCCGGACGGAAGGGGCCAGATACGCAGTATTTT. Translating gives CATSGAGRKGPDTQYF. The gene calls are TRBV24-1 and TRBJ2-3; tentative D call: TRBD1 (5 bases). Germline CDR1 KGHDR, CDR2 SFDVKD. Deletions cut 5 bases from V and 4 bases from J, with 18 bases between. This CDR3 comprises 16 residues.

The chain joins TRBV11-2 to TRBJ2-1; 10 nucleotides line up with TRBD2. After removal of 5 bases from V and 5 bases from J, the junction contained 6 bases not matched to a gene. CDR3 length: 15 residues. Germline-derived CDR1 and CDR2 are SGHAT and FQNNGV. In DNA, the CDR3 is TGTGCCAGCAGCAACCTAGCGGGGGCGCACAATGAGCAGTTCTTC. Amino acids: CASSNLAGAHNEQFF.

The chain has TRBV18 and TRBJ2-7; 7 bases agree with TRBD1. Germline V gives CDR1 KGHSH, CDR2 LQKENI. The trim removed 6 bases at V and 5 bases at J, leaving 10 bases unmatched. This CDR3 region has 14 residues. CDR3 bases: TGTGCCAGCTCCCCGACAGGGTCTTCCCACGAGCAGTACTTC. Translation gives CASSPTGSSHEQYF.

V gene TRBV9 combines with J gene TRBJ1-4, with 7 nucleotides matching TRBD1. V lost 3 bases, J lost 2 bases, and 4 bases stayed unmatched. The CDR3 extends over 15 amino acids. Germline V gene lookup returns CDR1 SGDLS and CDR2 YYNGEE. Here the CDR3 reads CASSGGDSTNEKLFF. The CDR3 DNA reads TGTGCCAGCAGCGGGGGGGACAGCACTAATGAAAAACTGTTTTTT.

The genes are TRBV29-1 and TRBJ1-1; TRBD1 aligns across 9 bases. The CDR3 consists of 13 residues. The germline CDR1 and CDR2 sequences are SQVTM and ANQGSEA. V dropped 3 bases and J dropped 7; count of bases not matched to a gene: 6. DNA for the CDR3: TGCAGCGTTGACAGACAGGGGGACGGTGAAGCTTTCTTT. Amino acids: CSVDRQGDGEAFF.

V usage is TRBV9 and J usage is TRBJ2-1, with a weak D call TRBD2 (6 bases). V was pared by 0 bases and J by 1 base, with 17 bases between. Germline assignment: CDR1 SGDLS and CDR2 YYNGEE. The CDR3 has 18 residues. The CDR3 region has the DNA TGTGCCAGCAGCGTAGGGAGGTCGGGACTGCCTTCCTACAATGAGCAGTTCTTC. Residues: CASSVGRSGLPSYNEQFF.

The table lists this clone with a few counts. The J gene is TRBJ2-7, the V gene TRBV29-1; TRBD2 is a possible D gene (5 bases). CDR1 is SQVTM, CDR2 ANQGSEA, per germline. CDR3 length: 13 amino acids. Trimming cost V 4 bases and J 2 bases, with 12 bases left between them. CDR3 DNA sequence: TGCAGCGTTGTGTTCGGAGGCCCCTACGAGCAGTACTTC. Encoded protein: CSVVFGGPYEQYF.

This clone was seen once. The rearrangement joins TRBV10-3 to TRBJ1-3; tentatively, D is TRBD1 (6 bases). The CDR3 has 15 residues. Germline loops: CDR1 ENHRY, CDR2 SYGVKD. Trimming took off 6 bases at V and 1 base at J, with 13 bases between the two ends. The CDR3 DNA follows: TGTGCCATCAGGCTATCAGGGGTGTCTGGAAACACCATATATTTT. This gives the protein CAIRLSGVSGNTIYF.

On this clone itself: Other DNA sequences of this sample code for an identical CDR3. This chain uses TRBV10-3 with TRBJ1-1; the match to TRBD1 covers 8 bases. The CDR3 is 14 residues long. V was clipped by 6 bases and J by 0 bases; unmatched bases: 3. The germline V gene has CDR1 ENHRY and CDR2 SYGVKD. The chain's CDR3 is CAISGQGMNTEAFF. In nucleotides, the CDR3 is TGTGCCATCAGCGGACAGGGTATGAACACTGAAGCTTTCTTT.

The V call is TRBV11-2, the J call TRBJ2-5; 14 nucleotides line up with TRBD2. Germline CDR1 reads SGHAT; CDR2 reads FQNNGV. This CDR3 region has 15 residues. Germline trimming cut 6 bases from V and 5 bases from J; bases unmatched to any gene: 5. CDR3 residues: CASSWGTSGSETQYF. The CDR3 DNA reads as TGTGCCAGCAGTTGGGGGACTAGCGGGAGTGAGACCCAGTACTTC. The variable domain in full, with the rest retrieved from reference TRBV11-2 and TRBJ2-5, is EAGVAQSPRYKIIEKRQSVAFWCNPISGHATLYWYQQILGQGPKLLIQFQNNGVVDDSQLPKDRFSAERLKGVDSTLKIQPAKLEDSAVYLCASSWGTSGSETQYFGPGTRLLVL.

This clone appeared a few times. The chain carries TRBV18 and TRBJ2-1; a possible D gene is TRBD2 (6 bases). Trimming pared 2 bases from V and 0 bases from J, leaving 11 bases between. Germline V lookup: CDR1 KGHSH, CDR2 LQKENI. The CDR3 is made up of 16 amino acids. The CDR3, as DNA: TGTGCCAGCTCACCAACTAGCCCTATCTCCTACAATGAGCAGTTCTTC. It yields the protein CASSPTSPISYNEQFF.

The J gene is TRBJ2-1, the V gene TRBV3-1 (or the pseudogene TRBV3-2); 10 bases match TRBD2. The CDR3 is 16 residues long. J lost 10 bases, V lost 0 bases, and 9 bases had no gene match. In germline, CDR1 is LGHDT, CDR2 YNNKEL (reference sequence). This CDR3 reads CASSQEVEREGWEQFF. CDR3 nucleotide sequence: TGTGCCAGCAGCCAAGAAGTGGAGCGGGAGGGATGGGAGCAGTTCTTC.

This rearrangement joins TRBV6-6 to TRBJ2-7, with D unresolved. CDR3 length equals 12 residues. Trimming stripped 6 bases from V and 7 bases from J, with 13 bases between. CDR1 is MNHNY and CDR2 is SVGAGI in the germline V gene (reference sequence). The CDR3 is CASRFRIGEQYF. As DNA, the CDR3 is TGTGCCAGCAGATTTCGCATCGGGGAGCAGTACTTC.

The CDR3 coding sequence is TGTGCCAGCAGGGAGACTAGCCCAGATACGCAGTATTTT. This sequence encodes CASRETSPDTQYF. The chain links TRBV12-3 or TRBV12-4 to TRBJ2-3; 7 positions agree with TRBD2. The CDR3 consists of 13 residues. Trimming took 6 bases from V and 4 from J; bases not matched to a gene: 4.

This rearrangement joins TRBV11-3 to TRBJ2-7, with D possibly being TRBD1 (5 bases). Trimming took 1 base from V and 3 from J, leaving 16 bases between them. This CDR3 has 16 residues. The germline CDR1 and CDR2 sequences are SGHNT and YENEEA. CDR3 region: CASSLGTAIGDYEQYF. DNA of the CDR3: TGTGCCAGCAGCTTAGGAACGGCTATAGGGGACTACGAGCAGTACTTC.

The chain uses TRBV7-2 and TRBJ2-1, with D maybe TRBD2 (5 bases). The V end was cut by 5 bases, the J end by 3 bases, with 20 bases between. The CDR3 is made up of 17 amino acids. CDR1 and CDR2 (germline): SGHTA, FQGNSA. CDR3 sequence reads: CASSRKEGLSLYNEQFF. In DNA form, the CDR3 reads TGTGCCAGCAGCCGCAAAGAAGGACTTTCCCTCTACAATGAGCAGTTCTTC.

This clone was detected only once. V usage is TRBV7-2 and J usage is TRBJ2-7, with D unclear. Trimming left V 3 bases short and J 1 base short, with 13 bases between. CDR1 and CDR2 from the germline V gene are SGHTA and FQGNSA. The CDR3 contains 15 residues. In DNA, the CDR3 is TGTGCCAGCAGCTTTTTTCTTAGTCGATCCTACGAGCAGTACTTC. Its translation is CASSFFLSRSYEQYF.

The table lists this clone with a few counts. This sequence joins TRBV9 and TRBJ2-1, with 9 bases that match TRBD1. Germline CDR1 reads SGDLS; CDR2 reads YYNGEE. Germline trimming cut 4 bases from V and 6 bases from J; bases unmatched to any gene: 5. This CDR3 contains 14 residues. The DNA of the CDR3 is TGTGCCAGCAGCTCCCGGGACAGGGTCAATGAGCAGTTCTTC. It encodes CASSSRDRVNEQFF.

This chain joins TRBV19 and TRBJ1-1; 7 nucleotides line up with TRBD1. The V gene end was trimmed by 8 bases and the J gene end by 0 bases; junction bases not matched to a gene: 9. This CDR3 is 15 amino acids long. Germline V gene lookup returns CDR1 LNHDA and CDR2 SQIVND (reference sequence). The chain's CDR3 is CASAVSGQLNTEAFF. In DNA, the CDR3 is TGTGCCAGTGCGGTATCGGGACAGCTGAACACTGAAGCTTTCTTT.